These 5 T cell receptor beta chains share one sample of origin, sequenced in a study of cytomegalovirus exposure and HLA in healthy donors. PCR primers comprised 60 Vbeta and 13 Jbeta primers. TCRdb keeps only in-frame clones here, not all; method: immunoSEQ multiplex PCR. The sample contains about 160,000 clones, 75% to 85% of which appear only once. Sequenced input: PBMCs. The receptors derive from a man aged 50 to 60 in good health and CMV-seropositive.

The chain uses TRBV11-2 and TRBJ1-2, with D perhaps matching TRBD1 (5 bases). From germline, CDR1 is SGHAT and CDR2 FQNNGV. The V gene lost 1 base and the J gene lost 6 bases, with 9 bases spanning the gap. CDR3 length: 13 amino acids. CDR3 in DNA: TGTGCCAGCAGCTTAGCTTGGGGGGATGGCTACACCTTC. Translating it yields CASSLAWGDGYTF.

The rearrangement links TRBV14 to TRBJ2-1; D perhaps matches TRBD2 (5 bases). V dropped 0 bases and J dropped 6 bases, with 15 bases sitting between them. CDR1 SGHDN and CDR2 FVKESK come from the germline V gene. This CDR3 has 16 residues. The CDR3 here is CASSQDRLALGNEQFF. The CDR3 bases are TGTGCCAGCAGCCAAGATAGGCTAGCCCTAGGCAATGAGCAGTTCTTC.

The J gene is TRBJ1-4, the V gene TRBV14; D possibly corresponds to TRBD1 (5 bases). The CDR3 is 18 residues long. Germline V CDR1 and CDR2: SGHDN, FVKESK. Trimming shortened V by 5 bases and J by 9 bases, and 28 bases separated the two germline ends. CDR3 region: CASSERLSGGATGKKLFF. As DNA, the CDR3 is TGTGCCAGCAGCGAGAGACTGAGTGGCGGGGCGACGGGGAAAAAACTGTTTTTT.

A single count supports this clone. This chain joins TRBV2 and TRBJ2-2; TRBD2 agrees at 13 bases. CDR1 SNHLY and CDR2 FYNNEI come from the germline V gene. V was clipped by 5 bases and J by 5 bases; unmatched bases: 5. The CDR3 has 16 residues. This CDR3 is CASSYGLAGDTGELFF. The CDR3 nucleotides are TGTGCCAGCAGTTACGGACTAGCGGGAGATACCGGGGAGCTGTTTTTT.

The genes are TRBV7-3 and TRBJ1-5, with D possibly TRBD1 on 6 matching bases. CDR3 size: 16 residues. Trimming stripped 2 bases from V and 1 base from J, with 12 bases between. The germline gives CDR1 SGHTA, CDR2 FQGTGA. The CDR3 nucleotides read TGTGCCAGCAGCTTAGGGCCCAGGGGCAGCAATCAGCCCCAGCATTTT. Residues: CASSLGPRGSNQPQHF. The variable domain in full, with the rest retrieved from reference TRBV7-3 and TRBJ1-5, is GAGVSQTPSNKVTEKGKYVELRCDPISGHTALYWYRQSLGQGPEFLIYFQGTGAADDSGLPNDRFFAVRPEGSVSTLKIQRTERGDSAVYLCASSLGPRGSNQPQHFGDGTRLSIL.